This TCR beta chain was sequenced in a study of blood T cell repertoires in COVID-19. About the research overall: Researchers got acute and convalescent COVID-19 samples from the United States, Italy and Spain. The analysed material was cDNA or gDNA that came from T cells, B-cell-depleted T cells, or PBMCs.

Under the authors' procedure: Scientists estimated how many nucleated cells there were by amplifying reference gene primers. The method was immunoSEQ multiplex PCR; TCRdb's version includes in-frame clones alone and lacks a portion of them. The V and J calls and the clone size are those of that table, but D and trimming were determined from the DNA. The table records under 80,000 clones, approximately 79% of them present only once. The V end lost 1 base, the J end lost 5 bases, and 11 bases lay between the germline ends. Germline V gene sequence: CDR1 KGHSH, CDR2 LQKENI. The length of the CDR3 is 15 residues. Only one count was recorded for this clone.

The chain links TRBV18 to TRBJ1-4; D might be TRBD1 (5 bases). Sequencing was done on a sample of peripheral blood. The sequence was obtained from a human donor in a cohort sampled during active COVID-19. CDR3 sequence reads: CASSPQGSANEKLFF. The CDR3 nucleotides read TGTGCCAGCTCACCACAGGGGTCGGCCAATGAAAAACTGTTTTTT. Filled out from reference TRBV18 and TRBJ1-4, the complete variable domain reads NAGVMQNPRHLVRRRGQEARLRCSPMKGHSHVYWYRQLPEEGLKFMVYLQKENIIDESGMPKERFSAEFPKEGPSILRIQQVVRGDSAAYFCASSPQGSANEKLFFGSGTQLSVL.